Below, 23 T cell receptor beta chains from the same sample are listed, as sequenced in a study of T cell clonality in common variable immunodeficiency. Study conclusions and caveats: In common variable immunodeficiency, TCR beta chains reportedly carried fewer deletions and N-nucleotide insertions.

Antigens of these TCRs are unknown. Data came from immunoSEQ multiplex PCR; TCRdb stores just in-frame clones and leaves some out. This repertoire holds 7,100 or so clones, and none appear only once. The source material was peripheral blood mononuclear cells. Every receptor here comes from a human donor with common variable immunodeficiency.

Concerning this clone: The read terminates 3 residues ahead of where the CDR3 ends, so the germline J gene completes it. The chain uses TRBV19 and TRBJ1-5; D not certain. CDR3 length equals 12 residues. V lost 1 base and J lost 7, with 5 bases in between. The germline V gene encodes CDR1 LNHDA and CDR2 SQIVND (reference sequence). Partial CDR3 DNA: TGTGCCAGTAGTATAGGTGGCCAGCCC. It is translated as CASSIGGQP. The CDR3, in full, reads CASSIGGQPQHF.

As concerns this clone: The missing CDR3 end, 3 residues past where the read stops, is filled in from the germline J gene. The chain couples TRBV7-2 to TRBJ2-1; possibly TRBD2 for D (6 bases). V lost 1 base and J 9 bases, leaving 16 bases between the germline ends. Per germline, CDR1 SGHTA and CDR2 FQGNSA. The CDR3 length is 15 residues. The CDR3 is CASSLGTTRRGEQFF. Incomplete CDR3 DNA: TGTGCCAGCAGCTTAGGGACTACCCGGAGGGGTGAG.

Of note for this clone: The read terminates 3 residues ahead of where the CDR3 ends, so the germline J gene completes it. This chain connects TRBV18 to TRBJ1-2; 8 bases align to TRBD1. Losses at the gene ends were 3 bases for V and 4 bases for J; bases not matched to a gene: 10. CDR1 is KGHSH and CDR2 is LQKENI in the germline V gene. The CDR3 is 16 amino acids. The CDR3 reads CASSPSAGGSGYGYTF. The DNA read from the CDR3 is TGTGCCAGCTCACCCTCCGCAGGGGGCTCTGGCTATGGC.

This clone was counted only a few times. CDR3 DNA, as far as it was read: TGTGCCAGTAGTAAGGGACTAGGGGAGACC. Its protein product is CASSKGLGET. The CDR3 in its entirety is CASSKGLGETQYF. The chain joins TRBV19 to TRBJ2-5; 8 bases are shared with TRBD2. The read terminates 3 residues before the CDR3 end, so the remaining end is supplied by the germline J gene. This CDR3 has 13 residues. The V segment lost 4 bases and the J segment 5 bases; nucleotides outside the gene matches: 3. Germline loops: CDR1 LNHDA, CDR2 SQIVND (reference sequence). The full variable domain, rest sourced from reference TRBV19 and TRBJ2-5, is DGGITQSPKYLFRKEGQNVTLSCEQNLNHDAMYWYRQDPGQGLRLIYYSQIVNDFQKGDIAEGYSVSREKKESFPLTVTSAQKNPTAFYLCASSKGLGETQYFGPGTRLLVL.

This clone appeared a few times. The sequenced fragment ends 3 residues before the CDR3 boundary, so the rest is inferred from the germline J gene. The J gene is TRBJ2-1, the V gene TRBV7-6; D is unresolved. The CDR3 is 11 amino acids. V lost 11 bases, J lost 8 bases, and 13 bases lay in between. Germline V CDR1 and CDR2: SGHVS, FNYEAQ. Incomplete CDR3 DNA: TGTGCCGTAAGAGATGCAGATGAG. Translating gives CAVRDADE. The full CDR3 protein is CAVRDADEQFF.

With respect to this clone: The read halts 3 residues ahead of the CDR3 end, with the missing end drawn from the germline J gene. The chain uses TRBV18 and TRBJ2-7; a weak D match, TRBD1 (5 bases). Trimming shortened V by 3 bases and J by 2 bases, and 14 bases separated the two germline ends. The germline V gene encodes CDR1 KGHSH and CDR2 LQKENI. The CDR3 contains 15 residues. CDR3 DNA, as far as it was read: TGTGCCAGCTCACCCAGGGATCCTGCAGCCTACGAG. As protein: CASSPRDPAAYE. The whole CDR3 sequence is CASSPRDPAAYEQYF.

This CDR3 is CASSLGRGTGELFF. The CDR3 bases that were read are TGTGCCAGCAGCTTAGGGCGGGGGACCGGGGAG. The V gene is TRBV7-6, the J gene TRBJ2-2, with TRBD2 matching 7 bases. The read comes to an end 3 residues before the CDR3 does, leaving the germline J gene to fill in the end. Trimming took 1 base from V and 5 from J; bases not matched to a gene: 1. The V gene's germline CDR1 is SGHVS and CDR2 FNYEAQ. The CDR3 has 14 amino acids. The complete variable domain, with remaining parts taken from reference TRBV7-6 and TRBJ2-2, reads GAGVSQSPRYKVTKRGQDVALRCDPISGHVSLYWYRQALGQGPEFLTYFNYEAQQDKSGLPNDRFSAERPEGSISTLTIQRTEQRDSAMYRCASSLGRGTGELFFGEGSRLTVL.

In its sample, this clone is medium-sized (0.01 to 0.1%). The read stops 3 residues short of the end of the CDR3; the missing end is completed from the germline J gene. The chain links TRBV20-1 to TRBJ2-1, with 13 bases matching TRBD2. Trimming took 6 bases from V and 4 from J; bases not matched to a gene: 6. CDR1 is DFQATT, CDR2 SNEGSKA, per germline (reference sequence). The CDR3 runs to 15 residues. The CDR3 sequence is CSAPTGLAGYNEQFF. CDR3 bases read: TGCAGTGCCCCGACGGGACTAGCGGGATACAATGAG.

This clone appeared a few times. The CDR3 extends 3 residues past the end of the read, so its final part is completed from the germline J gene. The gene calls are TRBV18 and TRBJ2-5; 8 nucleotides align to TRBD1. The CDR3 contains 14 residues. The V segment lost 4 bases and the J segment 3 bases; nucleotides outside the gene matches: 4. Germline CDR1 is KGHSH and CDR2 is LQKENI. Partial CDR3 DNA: TGTGCCAGCTCACTGGACAGGGTCGAAGAGACC. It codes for CASSLDRVEET. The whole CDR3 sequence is CASSLDRVEETQYF.

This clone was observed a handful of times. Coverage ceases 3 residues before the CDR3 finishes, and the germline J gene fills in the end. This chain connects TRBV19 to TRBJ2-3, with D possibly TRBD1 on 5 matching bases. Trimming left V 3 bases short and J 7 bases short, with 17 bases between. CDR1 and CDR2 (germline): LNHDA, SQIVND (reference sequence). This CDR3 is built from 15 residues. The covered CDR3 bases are TGTGCCAGTAGTATCCCTTCCCAGGGATCAAATACG. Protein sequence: CASSIPSQGSNT. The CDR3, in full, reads CASSIPSQGSNTQYF.

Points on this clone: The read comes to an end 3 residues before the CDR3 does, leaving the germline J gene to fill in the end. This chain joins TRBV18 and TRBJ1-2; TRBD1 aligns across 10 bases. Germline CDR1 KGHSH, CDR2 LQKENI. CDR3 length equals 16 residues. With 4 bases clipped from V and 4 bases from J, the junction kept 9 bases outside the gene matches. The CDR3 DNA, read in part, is TGTGCCAGCTCACAGACAGGGGGCCGCAATCTCTATGGC. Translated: CASSQTGGRNLYG. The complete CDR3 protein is CASSQTGGRNLYGYTF.

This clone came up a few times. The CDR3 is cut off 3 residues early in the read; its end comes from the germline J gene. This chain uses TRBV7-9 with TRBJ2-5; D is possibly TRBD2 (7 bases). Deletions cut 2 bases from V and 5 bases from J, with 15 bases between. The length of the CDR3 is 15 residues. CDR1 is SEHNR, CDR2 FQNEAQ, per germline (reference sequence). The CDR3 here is CASSLSTGRGETQYF. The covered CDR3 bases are TGTGCCAGCAGCTTATCAACAGGGAGGGGGGAGACC.

The part of the CDR3 DNA that was read is TGTGCCAGCAGCACACCGACAGGGTTTGAATCTGGAAACACC. Residues: CASSTPTGFESGNT. The whole CDR3 protein reads CASSTPTGFESGNTIYF. The chain employs TRBV7-6 and TRBJ1-3, with TRBD1 identical over 7 bases. The CDR3 is cut off 3 residues early in the read; its end comes from the germline J gene. After removal of 5 bases from V and 1 base from J, the junction contained 11 bases not matched to a gene. Germline lookup yields CDR1 SGHVS and CDR2 FNYEAQ. This CDR3 has 17 residues.

The CDR3 bases that were read are TGTGCCAGCAGTGAAGCGCCGGGGTACACTGAA. Its protein is CASSEAPGYTE. The whole CDR3 protein reads CASSEAPGYTEAFF. The genes are TRBV2 and TRBJ1-1; no firm D call. The read comes to an end 3 residues before the CDR3 does, leaving the germline J gene to fill in the end. Germline-derived CDR1 and CDR2 are SNHLY and FYNNEI. Trimming took off 0 bases at V and 3 bases at J, with 8 bases between the two ends. This CDR3 spans 14 amino acids.

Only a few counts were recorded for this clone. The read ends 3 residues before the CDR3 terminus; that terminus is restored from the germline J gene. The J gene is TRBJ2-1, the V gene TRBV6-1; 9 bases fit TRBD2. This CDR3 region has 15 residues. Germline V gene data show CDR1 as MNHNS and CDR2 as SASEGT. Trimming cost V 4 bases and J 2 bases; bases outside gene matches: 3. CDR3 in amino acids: CASSGLAGTYNEQFF. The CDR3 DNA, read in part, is TGTGCCAGCAGTGGTCTAGCGGGAACCTACAATGAG.

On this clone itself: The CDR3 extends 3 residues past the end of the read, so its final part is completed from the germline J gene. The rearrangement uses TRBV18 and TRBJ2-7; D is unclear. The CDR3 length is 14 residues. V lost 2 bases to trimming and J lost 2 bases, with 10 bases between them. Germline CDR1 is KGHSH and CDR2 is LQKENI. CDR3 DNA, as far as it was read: TGTGCCAGCTCACCAGATCTAGACGCCTACGAG. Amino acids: CASSPDLDAYE. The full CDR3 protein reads CASSPDLDAYEQYF.

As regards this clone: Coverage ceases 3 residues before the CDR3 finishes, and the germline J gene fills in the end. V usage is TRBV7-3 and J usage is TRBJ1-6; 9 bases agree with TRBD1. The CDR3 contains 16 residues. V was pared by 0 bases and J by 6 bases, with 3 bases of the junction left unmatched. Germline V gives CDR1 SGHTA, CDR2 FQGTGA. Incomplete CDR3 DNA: TGTGCCAGCAGCTTAACGGGACAGGGTAGTAATTCACCC. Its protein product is CASSLTGQGSNSP. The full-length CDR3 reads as CASSLTGQGSNSPLHF.

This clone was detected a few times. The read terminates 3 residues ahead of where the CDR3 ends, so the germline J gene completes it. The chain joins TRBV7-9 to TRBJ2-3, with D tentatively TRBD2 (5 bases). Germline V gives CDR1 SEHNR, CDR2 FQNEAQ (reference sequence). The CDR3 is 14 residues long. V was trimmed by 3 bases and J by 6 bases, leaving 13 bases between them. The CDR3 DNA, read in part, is TGTGCCAGCAGCTTTAGGAGCGGCTCCGATACG. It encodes CASSFRSGSDT. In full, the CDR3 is CASSFRSGSDTQYF.

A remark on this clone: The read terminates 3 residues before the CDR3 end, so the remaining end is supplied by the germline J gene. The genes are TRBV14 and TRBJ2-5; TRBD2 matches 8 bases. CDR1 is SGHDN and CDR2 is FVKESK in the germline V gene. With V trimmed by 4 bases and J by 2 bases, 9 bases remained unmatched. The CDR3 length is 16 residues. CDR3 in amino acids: CASSLRSSGVQETQYF. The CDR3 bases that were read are TGTGCCAGCAGCCTCCGGAGTAGCGGGGTACAAGAGACC.

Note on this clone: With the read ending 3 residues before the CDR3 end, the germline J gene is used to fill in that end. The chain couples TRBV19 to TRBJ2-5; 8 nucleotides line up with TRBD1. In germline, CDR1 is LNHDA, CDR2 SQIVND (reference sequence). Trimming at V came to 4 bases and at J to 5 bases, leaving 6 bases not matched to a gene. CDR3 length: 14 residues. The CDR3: CASSSLRGLETQYF. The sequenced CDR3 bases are TGTGCCAGTAGTAGCCTCAGGGGGCTGGAGACC.

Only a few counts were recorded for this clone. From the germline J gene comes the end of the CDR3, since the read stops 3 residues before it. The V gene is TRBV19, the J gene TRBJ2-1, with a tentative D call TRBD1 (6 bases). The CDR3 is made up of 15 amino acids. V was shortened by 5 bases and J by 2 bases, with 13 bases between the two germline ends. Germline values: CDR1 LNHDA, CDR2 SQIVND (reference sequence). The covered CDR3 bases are TGTGCCAGTAGTTCGAGACAGGTAGCCTACAATGAG. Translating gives CASSSRQVAYNE. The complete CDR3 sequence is CASSSRQVAYNEQFF.

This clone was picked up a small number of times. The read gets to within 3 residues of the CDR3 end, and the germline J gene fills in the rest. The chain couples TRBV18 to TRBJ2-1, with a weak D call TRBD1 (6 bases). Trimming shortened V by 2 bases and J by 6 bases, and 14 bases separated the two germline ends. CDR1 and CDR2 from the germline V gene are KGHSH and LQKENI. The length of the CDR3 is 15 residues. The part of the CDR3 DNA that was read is TGTGCCAGCTCACCAAGACAGGAAGGGGTCAATGAG. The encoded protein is CASSPRQEGVNE. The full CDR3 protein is CASSPRQEGVNEQFF.

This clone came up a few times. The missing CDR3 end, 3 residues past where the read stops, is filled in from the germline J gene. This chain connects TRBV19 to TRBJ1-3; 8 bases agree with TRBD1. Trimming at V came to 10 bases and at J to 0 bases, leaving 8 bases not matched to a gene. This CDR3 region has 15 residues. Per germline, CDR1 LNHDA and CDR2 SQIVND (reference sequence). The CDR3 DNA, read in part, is TGTGCCACCTGGGACAGGACGAGCTCTGGAAACACC. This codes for CATWDRTSSGNT. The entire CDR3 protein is CATWDRTSSGNTIYF.